The TCR beta chain described here comes from a study of blood T cells in healthy people across ages. Study results and limitations: It was the long-lived donors that had more naive CD4+ cells and higher diversity than aged donors. Roughly linear age-related decline in beta diversity appeared, significant by age about 37.

No fewer than 6.5 million PBMCs went into each sample. There are 18 residues in the CDR3. V trimming: 2 bases; J trimming: 11 bases; junction bases outside the gene matches: 19. In its sample, this clonotype was seen once. Its cognate antigen is unknown. Alongside a J-beta primer mix, a sample-barcoded 5' primer served in a second PCR lasting roughly 7 to 11 cycles. Template switching added a 12-random-nucleotide identifier to every cDNA molecule. TCRdb recomputed calls from the 5' RACE reads with MiXCR, one row per CDR3 protein. In the table there are roughly 1.5 million distinct CDR3 sequences, about 42% of which are singletons.

V gene TRBV6-7 combines with J gene TRBJ2-5, with 11 bases aligning to TRBD2. TRBV6-7 is an ORF, with its function uncertain. This receptor was taken from a woman aged 18-29 years in good health. The source material was blood. Here the CDR3 DNA reads TGTGCCAGCAGTTACCCTCCGGGACTAGCGGTCTACTACAATGAGCAGTACTTC. Translation gives CASSYPPGLAVYYNEQYF.